The subject of this entry is one TCR beta chain. The recovered donors of Cohort 3 showed two negative PCRs, clearance, or symptom resolution. This sample was taken from a study of blood T cell repertoires in COVID-19. Only in-frame clones appear in the TCRdb table, and some are missing; sequencing was by immunoSEQ multiplex PCR. The data show roughly 300,000 clones, roughly nine tenths seen once. The V gene's germline CDR1 is KGHDR and CDR2 SFDVKD. There are 14 residues in the CDR3. V lost 3 bases and J lost 3, with 9 bases in between. The genes are TRBV24-1 and TRBJ2-3; possibly TRBD2 for D (6 bases). This TCR came from a woman aged 30 to 39 who had recovered from COVID-19. Sequencing was done on a sample of PBMCs or T cells enriched from blood (not recorded which). The CDR3 DNA reads TGTGCCACCAGTGATCCTCGGGGGACAGATACGCAGTATTTT. As protein: CATSDPRGTDTQYF.